The 10 T cell receptor beta chains below all came from one sample that was sequenced in a study of blood T cell repertoires in COVID-19. Clones were sequenced by immunoSEQ multiplex PCR, and TCRdb holds only the in-frame ones, with some missing. The repertoire includes about 130,000 clones, around three quarters of them detected once, and 37% sits in the top ten. What was sequenced was peripheral blood. These receptors were collected from a man aged 35-49 years with active or convalescent COVID-19.

This sequence joins TRBV19 and TRBJ1-6, with D uncertain. The CDR3 has 12 amino acids. V was clipped by 6 bases and J by 5 bases, with 5 bases between them. CDR1 and CDR2 from the germline V gene are LNHDA and SQIVND (reference sequence). The CDR3 nucleotides are TGTGCCAGTAGACCTAATAATTCACCCCTCCACTTT. Protein sequence: CASRPNNSPLHF. The variable domain in full, with the rest retrieved from reference TRBV19 and TRBJ1-6, is DGGITQSPKYLFRKEGQNVTLSCEQNLNHDAMYWYRQDPGQGLRLIYYSQIVNDFQKGDIAEGYSVSREKKESFPLTVTSAQKNPTAFYLCASRPNNSPLHFGNGTRLTVT.

The chain employs TRBV6-5 and TRBJ2-5, with 7 bases that match TRBD1. The CDR3 contains 13 residues. The germline V gene encodes CDR1 MNHEY and CDR2 SVGAGI. Trimming took 6 bases from V and 3 from J; bases not matched to a gene: 4. This CDR3 reads CASRPGQKETQYF. The DNA for the CDR3 is TGTGCCAGCAGACCGGGACAGAAAGAGACCCAGTACTTC.

The V call is TRBV27, the J call TRBJ2-3, with D uncertain. CDR1 is MNHEY and CDR2 is SMNVEV in the germline V gene (reference sequence). The V end was cut by 5 bases, the J end by 1 base, with 16 bases between. The length of the CDR3 is 16 residues. The CDR3 spells CASSTTPPHGTDTQYF. In DNA form, the CDR3 reads TGTGCCAGCAGTACCACTCCTCCTCATGGCACAGATACGCAGTATTTT.

Sample share makes this clone medium-sized (0.01 to 0.1%). The chain combines TRBV28 with TRBJ1-2; 7 nucleotides match TRBD1. With 5 bases clipped from V and 4 bases from J, the junction kept 7 bases outside the gene matches. The length of the CDR3 is 14 residues. The germline V gene has CDR1 MDHEN and CDR2 SYDVKM. The CDR3: CASSQQGTSYGYTF. The CDR3 nucleotides read TGTGCCAGCAGTCAACAGGGGACAAGCTATGGCTACACCTTC.

This clone came up once. The J gene is TRBJ2-1, the V gene TRBV30, with D tentatively TRBD2 (6 bases). CDR3 length equals 17 residues. Trimming shortened V by 2 bases and J by 2 bases, and 19 bases separated the two germline ends. The V gene's germline CDR1 is GTSNPN and CDR2 SVGIG (reference sequence). CDR3 sequence (DNA): TGTGCCTGGAGTCCGAGGAAGGGACTCGTAGCCTACAATGAGCAGTTCTTC. Residues: CAWSPRKGLVAYNEQFF.

The rearrangement uses TRBV29-1 and TRBJ1-4; 7 positions match TRBD1. V gave up 0 bases and J gave up 2 bases; unmatched junction bases: 3. CDR1 and CDR2 (germline): SQVTM, ANQGSEA. The CDR3 sequence is 15 residues long. As DNA, the CDR3 is TGCAGCGTTGAAGATCCGACAGGGACTAATGAAAAACTGTTTTTT. It is translated as CSVEDPTGTNEKLFF.

The CDR3 is CASSVRDSNSPLHF. In DNA form, the CDR3 reads TGTGCCAGCAGCGTCCGGGACAGCAATTCACCCCTCCACTTT. V usage is TRBV7-3 and J usage is TRBJ1-6; 7 nucleotides match TRBD1. The CDR3 contains 14 residues. The V segment lost 5 bases and the J segment 7 bases; nucleotides outside the gene matches: 5. Per the germline V gene, CDR1 is SGHTA and CDR2 is FQGTGA. The entire variable domain, with the rest obtained from reference TRBV7-3 and TRBJ1-6, is as follows: GAGVSQTPSNKVTEKGKYVELRCDPISGHTALYWYRQSLGQGPEFLIYFQGTGAADDSGLPNDRFFAVRPEGSVSTLKIQRTERGDSAVYLCASSVRDSNSPLHFGNGTRLTVT.

The chain links TRBV5-6 to TRBJ1-4; D unresolved. CDR3 length: 15 amino acids. The germline gives CDR1 SGHDT, CDR2 YYEEEE. Trimming left V 3 bases short and J 0 bases short, with 9 bases between. CDR3 coding DNA: TGTGCCAGCAGCTCGCCAGGTGCAACTAATGAAAAACTGTTTTTT. Its protein is CASSSPGATNEKLFF.

The gene calls are TRBV4-3 and TRBJ2-7, with 7 positions matching TRBD1. V shed 4 bases, J shed 1 base, and the junction held 10 bases outside the gene matches. The germline V gene has CDR1 LGHNA and CDR2 YSLEER. The CDR3 totals 16 residues. The CDR3 DNA reads as TGCGCCAGCAGCCCGGAACAAGGGGGCTGGTCCTACGAGCAGTACTTC. Protein product: CASSPEQGGWSYEQYF.

This chain links TRBV29-1 with TRBJ1-2; D unresolved. Germline CDR1 and CDR2: SQVTM and ANQGSEA. The CDR3 extends over 10 amino acids. V shed 5 bases and J shed 7 bases, with 8 bases lying between them. The CDR3 DNA reads as TGCAGCGTTTGGGGAGGTGGCTACACCTTC. This sequence encodes CSVWGGGYTF.